The source of this T cell receptor beta chain is a study of blood T cell repertoires in COVID-19. Study information: Samples taken during acute and convalescent COVID-19 were collected in the United States, Italy and Spain. T cells, B-cell-depleted T cells, or PBMCs provided the cDNA or gDNA that served as material.

As handled by the study authors: The assay estimated nucleated cells by amplifying reference gene primers. Sequenced by immunoSEQ multiplex PCR; TCRdb stores in-frame clones only, minus some. That table furnishes V, J and clone size, whereas the DNA furnished D and trimming. The sample includes approximately 200,000 clones, around three quarters of them seen just once. CDR3 length: 12 amino acids. V was trimmed by 2 bases and J by 0 bases, leaving 4 bases between them. In germline, CDR1 is SQVTM, CDR2 ANQGSEA. The J gene is TRBJ1-1, the V gene TRBV29-1; D unclear. The TCR sequence derives from a man in his sixties with active or convalescent COVID-19. The sequencing input was peripheral blood. The CDR3 loop reads CSVERVNTEAFF. DNA for the CDR3: TGCAGCGTTGAACGAGTGAACACTGAAGCTTTCTTT.